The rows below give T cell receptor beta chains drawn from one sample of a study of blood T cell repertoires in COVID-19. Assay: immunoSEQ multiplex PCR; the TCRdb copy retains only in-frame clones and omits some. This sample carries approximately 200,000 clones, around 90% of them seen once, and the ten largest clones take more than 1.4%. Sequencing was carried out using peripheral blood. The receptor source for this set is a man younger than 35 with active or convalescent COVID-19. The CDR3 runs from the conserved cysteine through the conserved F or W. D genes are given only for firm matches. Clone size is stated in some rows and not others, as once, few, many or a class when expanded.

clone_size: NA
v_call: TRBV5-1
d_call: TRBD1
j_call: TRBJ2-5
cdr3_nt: TGCGCCAGCAGCTCGGGACGGGACAGTCAAGAGACCCAGTACTTC
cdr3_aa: CASSSGRDSQETQYF

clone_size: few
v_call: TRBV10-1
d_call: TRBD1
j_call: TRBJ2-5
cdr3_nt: TGCGCCAGCACCGGGGACAGGGAAGGGACCCAGTACTTC
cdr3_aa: CASTGDREGTQYF

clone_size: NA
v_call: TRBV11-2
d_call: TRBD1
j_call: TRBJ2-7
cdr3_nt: TGTGCCAGCAGCTTAACAGGACAGGGGGCACACGAGCAGTACTTC
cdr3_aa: CASSLTGQGAHEQYF

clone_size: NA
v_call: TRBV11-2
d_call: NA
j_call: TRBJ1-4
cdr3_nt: TGTGCCAGCAGCTTAGTCGTCGCAGGGGTTTCAAAACTGTTTTTT
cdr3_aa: CASSLVVAGVSKLFF

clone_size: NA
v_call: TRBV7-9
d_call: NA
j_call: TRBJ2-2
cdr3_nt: TGTGCCAGCAGTCGGGCAGGGGGGTACACCGGGGAGCTGTTTTTT
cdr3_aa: CASSRAGGYTGELFF

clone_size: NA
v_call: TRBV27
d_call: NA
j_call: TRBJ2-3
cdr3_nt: TGTGCCAGCAGTTCCCTAAGCACAGATACGCAGTATTTT
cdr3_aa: CASSSLSTDTQYF

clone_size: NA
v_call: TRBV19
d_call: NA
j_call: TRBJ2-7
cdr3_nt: TGTGCCAGTAGTATAGATCACCGGGGCGAGCAGTACTTC
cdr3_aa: CASSIDHRGEQYF

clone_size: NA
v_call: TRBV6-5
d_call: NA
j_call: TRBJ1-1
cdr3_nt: TGTGCCAGCACCCTTAGCCTGCGAACTTTCTTT
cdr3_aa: CASTLSLRTFF

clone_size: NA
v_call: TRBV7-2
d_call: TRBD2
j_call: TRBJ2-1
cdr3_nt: TGTGCCAGCAGCTTAGCGCGTGCGAGCGGGAGGACGACCTACAATGAGCAGTTCTTC
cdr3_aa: CASSLARASGRTTYNEQFF

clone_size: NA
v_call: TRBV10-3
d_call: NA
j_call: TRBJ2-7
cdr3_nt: TGTGCCATCAGTGGGGGGACTGGAAACAACTACGAGCAGTACTTC
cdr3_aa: CAISGGTGNNYEQYF

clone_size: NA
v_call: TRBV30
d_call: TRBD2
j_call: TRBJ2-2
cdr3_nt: TGTGCCTGGAGTGAACTAGCGGGAGTATTGGCCGGGGAGCTGTTTTTT
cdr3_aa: CAWSELAGVLAGELFF

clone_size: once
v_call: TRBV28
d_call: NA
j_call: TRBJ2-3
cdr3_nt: TGTGCCAGCAGTTTACAACAGTTAGTCACAGATACGCAGTATTTT
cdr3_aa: CASSLQQLVTDTQYF

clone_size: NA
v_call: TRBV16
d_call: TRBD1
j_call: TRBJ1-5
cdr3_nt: TGTGCCAGCAGCCAAGCCGATACAGGGGGGAATCAGCCCCAGCATTTT
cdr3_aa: CASSQADTGGNQPQHF

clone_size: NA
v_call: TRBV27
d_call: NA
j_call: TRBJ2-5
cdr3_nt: TGTGCCAGCAGACCCGGGGGATCCCAAGAGACCCAGTACTTC
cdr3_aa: CASRPGGSQETQYF

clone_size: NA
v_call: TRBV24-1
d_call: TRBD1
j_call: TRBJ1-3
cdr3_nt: TGTGCCACCAGTGATTGGGACAGGGGGCTTGGAAACACCATATATTTT
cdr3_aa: CATSDWDRGLGNTIYF

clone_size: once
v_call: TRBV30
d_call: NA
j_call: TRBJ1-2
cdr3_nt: TGTGCCTGGAGTGTTACAGGGCGCGGATTAGACTACACCTTC
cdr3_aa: CAWSVTGRGLDYTF

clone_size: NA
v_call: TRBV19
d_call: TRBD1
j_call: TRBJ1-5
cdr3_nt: TGTGCCAGTGGGGACCCCGGGACAGGAGCCGGTTGGCCCCAGCATTTT
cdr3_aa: CASGDPGTGAGWPQHF

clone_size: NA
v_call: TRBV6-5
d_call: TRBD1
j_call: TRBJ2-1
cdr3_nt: TGTGCCAGCAGTCACCGGGACAGGGGGATCCATGAGCAGTTCTTC
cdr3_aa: CASSHRDRGIHEQFF

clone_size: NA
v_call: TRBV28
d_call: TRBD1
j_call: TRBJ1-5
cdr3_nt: TGTGCCAGCAGCCTATTGGGGACAGGGTACGGCAATCAGCCCCAGCATTTT
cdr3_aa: CASSLLGTGYGNQPQHF

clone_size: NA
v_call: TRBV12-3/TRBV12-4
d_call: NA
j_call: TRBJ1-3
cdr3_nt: TGTGCCACCTCGGGGGGAGCTGGAAACACCATATATTTT
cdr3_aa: CATSGGAGNTIYF

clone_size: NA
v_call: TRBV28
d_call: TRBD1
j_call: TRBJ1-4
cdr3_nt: TGTGCCAGCAGTTCCTCCGGGACAGGCAATGAAAAACTGTTTTTT
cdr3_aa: CASSSSGTGNEKLFF

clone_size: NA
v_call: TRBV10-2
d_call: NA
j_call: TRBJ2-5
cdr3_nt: TGCGCCAGCTCAGAAGCGGAAGAGACCCAGTACTTC
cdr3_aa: CASSEAEETQYF

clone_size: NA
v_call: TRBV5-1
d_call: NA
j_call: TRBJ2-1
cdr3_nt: TGCGCCAGCAGCGGAGACAGGATTTACAATGAGCAGTTCTTC
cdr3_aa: CASSGDRIYNEQFF

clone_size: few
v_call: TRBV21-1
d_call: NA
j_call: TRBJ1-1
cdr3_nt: TGTGCCAGCAGCTCCCAAAACAGGGAGAACGGGAACACTGAAGCTTTCTTT
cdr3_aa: CASSSQNRENGNTEAFF

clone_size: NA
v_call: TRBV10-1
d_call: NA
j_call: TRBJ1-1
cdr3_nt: TGCGCCGCCGGGGACACTGAAGCTTTCTTT
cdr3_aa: CAAGDTEAFF

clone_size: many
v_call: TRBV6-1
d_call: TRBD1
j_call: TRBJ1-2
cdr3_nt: TGTGCCAGCAGTGAAGAGGGACAGGGGAACTATGGCTACACCTTC
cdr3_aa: CASSEEGQGNYGYTF

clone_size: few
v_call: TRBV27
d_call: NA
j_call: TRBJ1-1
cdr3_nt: TGTGCCAGCAGTCACGGAGAGAACACTGAAGCTTTCTTT
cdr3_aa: CASSHGENTEAFF

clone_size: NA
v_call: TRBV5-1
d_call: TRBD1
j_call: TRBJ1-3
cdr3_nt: TGCGCCAGCAGCTGGGCAGGGGGCTCCTCTGGAAACACCATATATTTT
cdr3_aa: CASSWAGGSSGNTIYF

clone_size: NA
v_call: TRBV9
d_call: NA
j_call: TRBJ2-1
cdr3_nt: TGTGCCAGCAGCCCCGTAGGGGCGGGACAGGAGCAGTTCTTC
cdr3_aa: CASSPVGAGQEQFF

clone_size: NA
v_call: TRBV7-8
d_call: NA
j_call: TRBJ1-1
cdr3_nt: TGTGCCAGCAGCTTAGAAGGGGGAACTGAAGCTTTCTTT
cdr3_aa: CASSLEGGTEAFF

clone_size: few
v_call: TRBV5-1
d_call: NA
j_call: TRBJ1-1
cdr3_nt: TGCGCCAGCAGCCCGGATGGGGGCGGCACTGAAGCTTTCTTT
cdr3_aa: CASSPDGGGTEAFF

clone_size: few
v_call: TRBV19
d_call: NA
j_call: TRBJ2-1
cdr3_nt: TGTGCCAGTAGTATGACACTAGTTGTCTCCTACAATGAGCAGTTCTTC
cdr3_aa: CASSMTLVVSYNEQFF

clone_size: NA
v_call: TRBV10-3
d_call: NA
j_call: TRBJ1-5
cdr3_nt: TGTGCCATCAGTGCTGGGCCAGGGGCGGCTGTTCAGCCCCAGCATTTT
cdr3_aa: CAISAGPGAAVQPQHF

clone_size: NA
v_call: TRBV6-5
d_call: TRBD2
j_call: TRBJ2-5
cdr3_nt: TGTGCCACCGAGGTTAGCGGGAGAGAGACCCAGTACTTC
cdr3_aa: CATEVSGRETQYF

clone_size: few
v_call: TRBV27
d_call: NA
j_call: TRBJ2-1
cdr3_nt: TGTGCCAGCAGTTTATACGGAGGGGTTAACAATGAGCAGTTCTTC
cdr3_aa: CASSLYGGVNNEQFF

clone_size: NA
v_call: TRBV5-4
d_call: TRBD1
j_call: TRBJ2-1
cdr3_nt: TGTGCCAGCAGCTTGGGGGGGACAGGGGCGGTCTCCTACAATGAGCAGTTCTTC
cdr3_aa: CASSLGGTGAVSYNEQFF

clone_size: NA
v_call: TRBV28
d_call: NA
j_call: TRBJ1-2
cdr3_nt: TGTGCCAGCAGCGTAAACTATGGCTACACCTTC
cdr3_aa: CASSVNYGYTF

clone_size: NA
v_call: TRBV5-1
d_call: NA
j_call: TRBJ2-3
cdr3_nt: TGCGCCAGCAGCCCTGGAAGGGGGGGCGCGGTAAATACGCAGTATTTT
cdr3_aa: CASSPGRGGAVNTQYF

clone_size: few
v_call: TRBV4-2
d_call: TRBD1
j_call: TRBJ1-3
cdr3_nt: TGTGCCAGCAGCCAAGGACAGGGTAGTCCTGGAAACACCATATATTTT
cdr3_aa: CASSQGQGSPGNTIYF

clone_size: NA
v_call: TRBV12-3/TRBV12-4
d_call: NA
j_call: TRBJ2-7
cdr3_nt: TGTGCCAGCAGTCCCGCCAGTTCCTACGAGCAGTACTTC
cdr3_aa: CASSPASSYEQYF